This is a list of T cell receptor beta chains from one sample in a study of T-cell reconstitution after alpha-beta-depleted transplantation in children. Each CDR3 protein gets one entry after TCRdb re-called the PCR reads with MiXCR. The sample includes 490,000 or so distinct CDR3 sequences, about 10% of them seen just once. The sample was PBMCs, taken before TCRalphabeta/CD19-depleted stem cell transplant. All receptors derive from a child aged 2-15 years with inherited bone marrow failure, due to receive a stem cell transplant. Both conserved end residues are part of each CDR3. Fields, in order: V gene, J gene, clone size, D gene, CDR3 protein, CDR3 DNA. A D gene is named only where the DNA matches it firmly. Clone size is given for some rows only: seen once, a few or many times, or a class if the clone is expanded.

v_call: TRBV12-3/TRBV12-4
j_call: TRBJ1-4
clone_size: many
d_call: NA
cdr3_aa: CASSSVDNEKLFF
cdr3_nt: TGTGCCAGCAGTTCTGTTGATAATGAAAAACTGTTTTTT

v_call: TRBV28
j_call: TRBJ2-2
clone_size: NA
d_call: TRBD2
cdr3_aa: CASLQRLAANTGELFF
cdr3_nt: TGTGCCAGCCTCCAAAGACTAGCGGCGAACACCGGGGAGCTGTTTTTT

v_call: TRBV27
j_call: TRBJ1-5
clone_size: NA
d_call: NA
cdr3_aa: CASSFRGADPPQHF
cdr3_nt: TGTGCCAGCAGTTTTAGGGGGGCGGACCCCCCCCAGCATTTT

v_call: TRBV4-1
j_call: TRBJ2-7
clone_size: NA
d_call: NA
cdr3_aa: CASSQGSGLGGGEQYF
cdr3_nt: TGCGCCAGCAGCCAAGGTTCCGGTCTGGGAGGGGGTGAGCAGTACTTC

v_call: TRBV7-2
j_call: TRBJ1-2
clone_size: few
d_call: TRBD1
cdr3_aa: CASSLDRRGSNYGYTF
cdr3_nt: TGTGCCAGCAGCTTAGATCGCAGGGGGAGTAACTATGGCTACACCTTC

v_call: TRBV19
j_call: TRBJ2-3
clone_size: NA
d_call: TRBD2
cdr3_aa: CASSIRRESTDTQYF
cdr3_nt: TGTGCCAGTAGTATAAGGCGGGAGAGCACAGATACGCAGTATTTT

v_call: TRBV4-2
j_call: TRBJ1-2
clone_size: NA
d_call: NA
cdr3_aa: CAISHGLNYGYTF
cdr3_nt: TGTGCCATCAGCCATGGGCTGAACTATGGCTACACCTTC

v_call: TRBV10-3
j_call: TRBJ2-5
clone_size: many
d_call: NA
cdr3_aa: CAISETAVQETQYF
cdr3_nt: TGTGCCATCAGTGAGACGGCAGTACAAGAGACCCAGTACTTC

v_call: TRBV7-8
j_call: TRBJ2-2
clone_size: many
d_call: TRBD1
cdr3_aa: CASSLLPGQGQGELFF
cdr3_nt: TGTGCCAGCAGCTTACTTCCGGGACAGGGGCAAGGGGAGCTGTTTTTT

v_call: TRBV20-1
j_call: TRBJ2-1
clone_size: few
d_call: TRBD2
cdr3_aa: CSAPRAGEVAEQFF
cdr3_nt: TGCAGTGCCCCCCGGGCGGGAGAGGTTGCTGAGCAGTTCTTC

v_call: TRBV20-1
j_call: TRBJ2-4
clone_size: many
d_call: NA
cdr3_aa: CSARPRELAPAKNIQYF
cdr3_nt: TGCAGTGCTAGGCCGAGAGAGCTAGCGCCCGCCAAAAACATTCAGTACTTC

v_call: TRBV15
j_call: TRBJ2-5
clone_size: NA
d_call: NA
cdr3_aa: CATSTLGGHQETQYF
cdr3_nt: TGTGCCACCAGCACCCTTGGGGGGCACCAAGAGACCCAGTACTTC

v_call: TRBV7-9
j_call: TRBJ2-2
clone_size: many
d_call: TRBD1
cdr3_aa: CASSLRGQGPGELFF
cdr3_nt: TGTGCCAGCAGCTTACGGGGACAGGGACCAGGGGAGCTGTTTTTT

v_call: TRBV20-1
j_call: TRBJ2-5
clone_size: few
d_call: TRBD1
cdr3_aa: CSALAGQGEETQYF
cdr3_nt: TGCAGTGCTCTCGCGGGACAGGGAGAAGAGACCCAGTACTTC

v_call: TRBV2
j_call: TRBJ2-6
clone_size: NA
d_call: TRBD2
cdr3_aa: CASSPGLAGVSSGANVLTF
cdr3_nt: TGTGCCAGCAGCCCGGGACTAGCGGGAGTTTCCTCTGGGGCCAACGTCCTGACTTTC

v_call: TRBV12-3/TRBV12-4
j_call: TRBJ2-1
clone_size: NA
d_call: TRBD2
cdr3_aa: CASSLIAGGYYNEQFF
cdr3_nt: TGTGCCAGCAGCCTTATAGCGGGAGGTTACTACAATGAGCAGTTCTTC

v_call: TRBV12-3/TRBV12-4
j_call: TRBJ2-7
clone_size: many
d_call: NA
cdr3_aa: CASSRETYEQYF
cdr3_nt: TGTGCCAGCAGCCGGGAGACCTACGAGCAGTACTTC

v_call: TRBV5-1
j_call: TRBJ1-2
clone_size: many
d_call: NA
cdr3_aa: CASSTGPRYGYTF
cdr3_nt: TGCGCCAGCAGCACCGGACCGCGATATGGCTACACCTTC

v_call: TRBV27
j_call: TRBJ1-1
clone_size: many
d_call: NA
cdr3_aa: CASRVVNTEAFF
cdr3_nt: TGTGCCAGCAGGGTAGTGAACACTGAAGCTTTCTTT

v_call: TRBV29-1
j_call: TRBJ2-3
clone_size: few
d_call: TRBD2
cdr3_aa: CSVVRGADTQYF
cdr3_nt: TGCAGCGTTGTCCGGGGGGCAGATACGCAGTATTTT

v_call: TRBV7-8
j_call: TRBJ2-1
clone_size: NA
d_call: TRBD2
cdr3_aa: CASSLGEGFYNEQFF
cdr3_nt: TGTGCCAGCAGCTTGGGGGAGGGTTTCTACAATGAGCAGTTCTTC

v_call: TRBV27
j_call: TRBJ1-6
clone_size: many
d_call: NA
cdr3_aa: CASSLQNNSPLHF
cdr3_nt: TGTGCCAGCAGTTTACAGAATAATTCACCCCTCCACTTT

v_call: TRBV7-9
j_call: TRBJ2-7
clone_size: few
d_call: NA
cdr3_aa: CASSQTTLEQYF
cdr3_nt: TGTGCCAGCAGCCAGACCACTCTCGAGCAGTACTTC

v_call: TRBV20-1
j_call: TRBJ2-3
clone_size: many
d_call: TRBD2
cdr3_aa: CSAEKRTGIPASGSADTQYF
cdr3_nt: TGCAGTGCAGAGAAACGGACAGGGATCCCCGCTAGCGGGAGCGCAGATACGCAGTATTTT

v_call: TRBV28
j_call: TRBJ1-2
clone_size: many
d_call: TRBD1
cdr3_aa: CASNRQGESAPKGYTF
cdr3_nt: TGTGCCAGCAATCGGCAGGGGGAATCGGCTCCGAAGGGCTACACCTTC

v_call: TRBV7-2
j_call: TRBJ2-7
clone_size: many
d_call: NA
cdr3_aa: CASSLGGVPYEQYF
cdr3_nt: TGTGCCAGCAGCTTAGGCGGGGTTCCCTACGAGCAGTACTTC

v_call: TRBV27
j_call: TRBJ2-1
clone_size: many
d_call: TRBD1
cdr3_aa: CASKIQGFSEQFF
cdr3_nt: TGTGCCAGCAAGATACAGGGGTTCAGTGAGCAGTTCTTC

v_call: TRBV29-1
j_call: TRBJ2-5
clone_size: many
d_call: TRBD1
cdr3_aa: CSVLSYGTGTETQYF
cdr3_nt: TGCAGCGTTTTAAGCTACGGGACAGGGACGGAGACCCAGTACTTC

v_call: TRBV7-7
j_call: TRBJ2-7
clone_size: many
d_call: NA
cdr3_aa: CASSLAAEYEQYF
cdr3_nt: TGTGCTAGCAGCTTAGCGGCGGAATACGAGCAGTACTTC

v_call: TRBV12-3/TRBV12-4
j_call: TRBJ2-1
clone_size: many
d_call: NA
cdr3_aa: CASSLSVASYNEQFF
cdr3_nt: TGTGCCAGCAGTTTAAGTGTGGCCTCCTACAATGAGCAGTTCTTC

v_call: TRBV20-1
j_call: TRBJ2-7
clone_size: many
d_call: NA
cdr3_aa: CSAFFGVRGYEQYF
cdr3_nt: TGCAGTGCCTTTTTTGGGGTAAGAGGCTACGAGCAGTACTTC

v_call: TRBV29-1
j_call: TRBJ2-1
clone_size: NA
d_call: TRBD1
cdr3_aa: CSARAGTGVNEQFF
cdr3_nt: TGCAGCGCACGTGCCGGGACAGGCGTAAATGAGCAGTTCTTC

v_call: TRBV9
j_call: TRBJ2-1
clone_size: NA
d_call: TRBD2
cdr3_aa: CASSVGLALGNEQFF
cdr3_nt: TGTGCCAGCAGCGTAGGACTAGCGTTGGGCAATGAGCAGTTCTTC

v_call: TRBV6-5
j_call: TRBJ1-1
clone_size: many
d_call: TRBD1
cdr3_aa: CASSYRGLETEAFF
cdr3_nt: TGTGCCAGCAGTTACAGGGGGCTGGAAACTGAAGCTTTCTTT

v_call: TRBV5-1
j_call: TRBJ2-4
clone_size: many
d_call: NA
cdr3_aa: CASSLGPGLAKNIQYF
cdr3_nt: TGCGCCAGCAGCTTGGGACCTGGCTTAGCCAAAAACATTCAGTACTTC

v_call: TRBV12-3/TRBV12-4
j_call: TRBJ2-7
clone_size: many
d_call: NA
cdr3_aa: CASSFTRDEQYF
cdr3_nt: TGTGCCAGCAGTTTTACTAGAGACGAGCAGTACTTC

v_call: TRBV29-1
j_call: TRBJ2-7
clone_size: many
d_call: NA
cdr3_aa: CSVGGYYEQYF
cdr3_nt: TGCAGCGTTGGAGGATACTACGAGCAGTACTTC

v_call: TRBV2
j_call: TRBJ2-1
clone_size: many
d_call: TRBD2
cdr3_aa: CASTISSSGRAPSYNEQFF
cdr3_nt: TGTGCCAGCACGATCTCTTCTAGCGGGAGGGCCCCCTCCTACAATGAGCAGTTCTTC